This T cell receptor beta chain emerged from a study of blood T cell repertoires in COVID-19. Turning to the study itself: Researchers got acute and convalescent COVID-19 samples from the United States, Italy and Spain. T cells, B-cell-depleted T cells, or PBMCs supplied cDNA or gDNA.

This clone appeared a single time. The V end was cut by 0 bases, the J end by 6 bases, with 9 bases between. Germline loops: CDR1 SGDLS, CDR2 YYNGEE. The CDR3 consists of 13 residues. Profiled with immunoSEQ multiplex PCR; TCRdb holds only in-frame clones, not every one. The sample records 150,000 or so clones, approximately 80% being singletons. Sequenced sample: peripheral blood. This sequence joins TRBV9 and TRBJ1-2, with a possible D match to TRBD1 (5 bases). The receptor was derived from a woman aged 60-75 years with COVID-19, enrolled during active disease. The CDR3, as DNA: TGTGCCAGCAGCGTAGCAGGGCAGGATGGCTACACCTTC. Encoded protein: CASSVAGQDGYTF.